This T cell receptor (beta chain) came from a study of T cells expressing NK-cell markers. Study summary: The TCR beta repertoires originated in sorted CD3+CD56+NKG2C+, CD3+CD56+NKG2C- and CD3+CD56-NKG2C+ T cells. Out of eight donors sequenced, seven tested HCMV-seropositive and the remaining one seronegative. Study conclusions and caveats: NKG2C+ dominant clonotypes from over 5 donors made up roughly 1.0-7.0% of CD8+ T cells.

With respect to this clonotype: Its specificity is unknown.

The CDR3 contains 16 residues. Germline V gene sequence: CDR1 SGHAT, CDR2 FQNNGV. Synthesis of TCR beta cDNA relied on 5'RACE template switching carrying UMIs. TCRdb reprocessed the 5' RACE reads, keeping one entry per CDR3 protein, no DNA. This repertoire includes roughly 450,000 distinct CDR3 sequences. The chain has TRBV11-2 and TRBJ2-1; as DNA is missing, the TRBD2 call by TCRdb cannot be tested. Sequenced material: blood T cells: a sorted CD56 or NKG2C T cell subset, CD4+ or CD8+ T cells, or bulk PBMC T cells (not recorded which). The TCR comes from a woman in her fifties or sixties in good health. This CDR3 is CASSFGTSGKDNEQFF.